Following are 12 T cell receptor beta chains from one sample sequenced in a study of beta chain features in type 1 diabetes. These receptors lack a known antigen. The study reverse transcribed the entire isolated RNA, so it sequenced expressed TCRB transcripts. TCRdb keeps only in-frame clones here, not all; method: immunoSEQ multiplex PCR. The data contain more than 250,000 clones, around 24% of them seen just once; the ten biggest clones take up more than 0.009%. Study results and limitations: People with Type 1 diabetes carried modestly yet significantly shorter TCRB CDR3s in all four CD4+ subsets.

Specimen: naive CD4+ T cells from blood. These receptors all stem from a woman under 40 with type 1 diabetes.

J is TRBJ2-1 and V is TRBV18; 7 nucleotides agree with TRBD2. CDR1 KGHSH and CDR2 LQKENI come from the germline V gene. V was clipped by 2 bases and J by 8 bases; unmatched bases: 12. The length of the CDR3 is 16 residues. The CDR3 DNA sequence: TGTGCCAGCTCACCAACCTTCCCGGGAGGAACCGATGAGCAGTTCTTC. Amino acids: CASSPTFPGGTDEQFF.

Comment on this clone: Other DNA sequences in the same sample also yield this CDR3. This sequence joins TRBV7-9 and TRBJ1-1; 7 bases are shared with TRBD1. The CDR3 is made up of 14 amino acids. The J segment lost 5 bases and the V segment lost 5 bases, leaving 8 bases of the junction unmatched. Germline V gene lookup returns CDR1 SEHNR and CDR2 FQNEAQ (reference sequence). The chain's CDR3 is CASSLQGESTEAFF. DNA of the CDR3: TGTGCCAGCAGCCTGCAGGGGGAGAGTACTGAAGCTTTCTTT.

In its sample, this clone was seen a few times. The chain is built from TRBV27 and TRBJ1-4; 8 positions match TRBD1. After removal of 5 bases from V and 3 bases from J, the junction contained 5 bases not matched to a gene. CDR1 MNHEY and CDR2 SMNVEV come from the germline V gene (reference sequence). The CDR3 runs 15 residues. The CDR3 is CASSDQGAPNEKLFF. For the CDR3, the DNA is TGTGCCAGCAGTGACCAGGGGGCTCCTAATGAAAAACTGTTTTTT.

The V gene is TRBV10-3, the J gene TRBJ2-5, with D maybe TRBD2 (7 bases). This CDR3 spans 12 amino acids. The germline gives CDR1 ENHRY, CDR2 SYGVKD. The germline V and J ends were trimmed by 10 bases and 5 bases, with 14 bases remaining between them. The CDR3 sequence: CATSGGEETQYF. As DNA, the CDR3 is TGTGCCACCTCGGGGGGCGAGGAGACCCAGTACTTC.

The chain uses TRBV7-3 and TRBJ2-3, with a tentative D call TRBD1 (5 bases). V dropped 3 bases and J dropped 6 bases, with 10 bases sitting between them. This CDR3 is 13 amino acids long. Germline loops: CDR1 SGHTA, CDR2 FQGTGA. The CDR3 coding sequence is TGTGCCAGCAGCTTGTCGAAGGGGGATACGCAGTATTTT. Its protein product is CASSLSKGDTQYF.

This clone appeared a few times. The rearrangement links TRBV18 to TRBJ2-7; 10 nucleotides line up with TRBD2. This CDR3 is built from 16 residues. The V and J ends lost 1 base and 0 bases, in that order; junction bases with no gene match: 3. Per germline, CDR1 KGHSH and CDR2 LQKENI. As DNA, the CDR3 is TGTGCCAGCTCACCACAGCCTAGCGGGAGCTCCTACGAGCAGTACTTC. Its translation is CASSPQPSGSSYEQYF.

The chain joins TRBV28 to TRBJ1-1, with 9 nucleotides matching TRBD1. There are 13 residues in the CDR3. Germline trimming cut 3 bases from V and 10 bases from J; bases unmatched to any gene: 6. Germline values: CDR1 MDHEN, CDR2 SYDVKM. The CDR3 DNA reads TGTGCCAGCAGTTTCCCGGACAGGGGTCGAGCTTTCTTT. Translation gives CASSFPDRGRAFF.

Remarks on this clone: This sample includes further DNA sequences coding for the same CDR3. The V gene is TRBV29-1, the J gene TRBJ1-2; 8 bases are a match to TRBD1. J lost 2 bases, V lost 1 base, and 0 bases had no gene match. Germline CDR1 is SQVTM and CDR2 is ANQGSEA. This CDR3 has 13 amino acids. The CDR3 here is CSVEAGGNYGYTF. CDR3 bases: TGCAGCGTTGAAGCAGGGGGCAACTATGGCTACACCTTC.

This clone was observed a few times. CDR3 sequence (DNA): TGTGCCAGCAGTCCGGGGGCAGGGGGCGGTGAGCAGTTCTTC. Its protein is CASSPGAGGGEQFF. The V call is TRBV28, the J call TRBJ2-1, with 8 bases that match TRBD1. V was clipped by 5 bases and J by 9 bases; unmatched bases: 9. This CDR3 has 14 amino acids. Germline V gene lookup returns CDR1 MDHEN and CDR2 SYDVKM. The variable domain in full, completed from reference TRBV28 and TRBJ2-1, reads DVKVTQSSRYLVKRTGEKVFLECVQDMDHENMFWYRQDPGLGLRLIYFSYDVKMKEKGDIPEGYSVSREKKERFSLILESASTNQTSMYLCASSPGAGGGEQFFGPGTRLTVL.

This clone was seen more than once but under ten times. The V call is TRBV27, the J call TRBJ1-2; TRBD1 agrees at 7 bases. CDR1 and CDR2 from the germline V gene are MNHEY and SMNVEV (reference sequence). Losses at the gene ends were 3 bases for V and 4 bases for J; bases not matched to a gene: 5. This CDR3 has 14 amino acids. The CDR3 DNA reads as TGTGCCAGCAGTTTCCAGGGACAGAGCTATGGCTACACCTTC. Protein sequence: CASSFQGQSYGYTF.

CDR3 in DNA: TGTGCCTGGAGTGTAGCGCGCCGGATGAACACTGAAGCTTTCTTT. Amino acids: CAWSVARRMNTEAFF. The chain carries TRBV30 and TRBJ1-1; D gene ambiguous. Germline-derived CDR1 and CDR2 are GTSNPN and SVGIG (reference sequence). CDR3 length: 15 residues. With 0 bases removed from V and 0 bases from J, the gap between germline ends came to 11 bases.

This clone has just a few counts. J is TRBJ2-3 and V is TRBV18; 8 bases are shared with TRBD1. The germline V gene has CDR1 KGHSH and CDR2 LQKENI. V lost 2 bases to trimming and J lost 6 bases; unmatched junction nucleotides: 10. The CDR3 is 16 residues long. CDR3 DNA: TGTGCCAGCTCACCAAGGTACCAGGGGGCAAGCGATACGCAGTATTTT. Its translation is CASSPRYQGASDTQYF.